The present T cell receptor beta chain was sequenced within a study of T-cell reconstitution after alpha-beta-depleted transplantation in children. Study-level points and caveats: In patients about two months after transplant, alpha-beta T cells reportedly arose from several hundred expanded graft clones. Surviving recipient T cells and intrathymic progenitors accounted for some patients' high TCRbeta diversity at day 60.

This clonotype was seen ten or more times. Its antigen is not known. Germline V gene lookup returns CDR1 SQVTM and CDR2 ANQGSEA. The CDR3 spans 12 residues. Between the trimmed V and J ends, which lost 2 bases and 7 bases, there was a span of 10 bases. Construction of the TCRbeta library involved unique molecular identifiers. MiXCR, run by TCRdb on the PCR reads, gives a single entry per CDR3 protein. The repertoire consists of some 220,000 distinct CDR3 sequences, with approximately 10% occurring once and the leading ten covering 25% to 30%. This TCR was sampled from a child under two years old with acute myeloid leukemia, due to receive a stem cell transplant. The material sequenced was PBMCs, taken before TCRalphabeta/CD19-depleted stem cell transplant. The chain recombines TRBV29-1 with TRBJ2-3; no firm D call. In DNA, the CDR3 is TGCAGCGTTGAATGGGCAGTGTATACGCAGTATTTT. It yields the protein CSVEWAVYTQYF.